This T cell receptor beta chain was sequenced for a study of T cell clonotyping in hematopoietic cell transplantation. General study findings and limits: Higher Inverse Simpson Index values in graft donor and pretransplant recipient predicted broader posttransplant TCR diversity. Cells were unsorted, so CD4 and CD8 contributions were not separated. After transplant, recipient diversity fell while pathologically expanded clonotypes grew through day 180.

Time point specified: recipient sample about 28 days before transplant, after cytoreduction. Recipients were bled about 28 days pretransplant and at posttransplant days 30, 100, 180. As for this clone: Its specificity is unknown.

The CDR3 extends over 13 amino acids. CDR1 LNHDA and CDR2 SQIVND come from the germline V gene (reference sequence). Trimming removed 4 bases at V and 1 base at J, with 7 bases between. This table comes from immunoSEQ multiplex PCR, and its TCRdb copy is limited to in-frame clones, with some not included. Seen here are 46,000 or so clones, 80% to 90% observed once, and the top ten hold 5.9%. Sequencing used peripheral blood mononuclear cells, obtained before stem cell transplant. The rearrangement joins TRBV19 to TRBJ1-1; D remains ambiguous. This clonotype was sampled from a man between 60 and 70 years old with biphenotypic leukemia. Some clones in this sample may be carry-over from other donors' samples. DNA of the CDR3: TGTGCCAGTAGTAGTCGGCGGAACACTGAAGCTTTCTTT. Amino acid sequence: CASSSRRNTEAFF. Drawing the rest from reference TRBV19 and TRBJ1-1, the complete variable domain is DGGITQSPKYLFRKEGQNVTLSCEQNLNHDAMYWYRQDPGQGLRLIYYSQIVNDFQKGDIAEGYSVSREKKESFPLTVTSAQKNPTAFYLCASSSRRNTEAFFGQGTRLTVV.